These 17 T cell receptor beta chains share one sample of origin, sequenced in a study of cytomegalovirus exposure and HLA in healthy donors. The study ran its PCR with 60 Vbeta and 13 Jbeta primers. TCRdb's table, derived via immunoSEQ multiplex PCR, lists solely in-frame clones and lacks some. Seen here are some 140,000 clones, around 72% observed once, and the top ten hold about 1.2%. Specimen: PBMCs. The receptor source for this set is a woman aged 40-49 years in good health and CMV-seronegative.

The chain employs TRBV5-4 and TRBJ1-2; possible D gene TRBD1, 6 bases. Germline values: CDR1 SGHNT, CDR2 YYREEE (reference sequence). This CDR3 has 15 amino acids. V was cut by 0 bases and J by 4 bases, with 13 bases left in between. The CDR3 sequence is CASSLAGTQFYGYTF. Here the CDR3 DNA reads TGTGCCAGCAGCTTGGCCGGGACACAGTTCTATGGCTACACCTTC.

The gene calls are TRBV10-3 and TRBJ2-7; TRBD1 matches at 9 bases. J was trimmed by 2 bases and V by 11 bases; bases with no gene match: 7. There are 13 residues in the CDR3. CDR1 and CDR2 from the germline V gene are ENHRY and SYGVKD. The CDR3 DNA sequence: TGTGCCGGGGGGACAGGGAACACCTACGAGCAGTACTTC. It encodes CAGGTGNTYEQYF.

This clone has a handful of counts. V gene TRBV6-6 combines with J gene TRBJ2-1; 9 bases fit TRBD1. This CDR3 has 15 residues. The V segment lost 5 bases and the J segment 8 bases; nucleotides outside the gene matches: 10. Germline loops: CDR1 MNHNY, CDR2 SVGAGI (reference sequence). In DNA form, the CDR3 reads TGTGCCAGCAGTGTACAGGGGGCTGGCGGTTATGAGCAGTTCTTC. This encodes CASSVQGAGGYEQFF.

The chain combines TRBV4-1 with TRBJ2-1; tentative D call: TRBD1 (5 bases). V shed 2 bases and J shed 0 bases, with 11 bases lying between them. Germline values: CDR1 MGHRA, CDR2 YSYEKL. CDR3 size: 16 residues. CDR3 protein: CASSQLDIISYNEQFF. In DNA form, the CDR3 reads TGCGCCAGCAGCCAACTGGACATCATCTCCTACAATGAGCAGTTCTTC.

This rearrangement joins TRBV4-1 to TRBJ1-4; no clear D. V gave up 2 bases and J gave up 8 bases, with 24 bases separating them. Looked up from germline, CDR1 is MGHRA and CDR2 is YSYEKL. The CDR3 spans 18 residues. The CDR3 sequence: CASSQSPLTGRTWEKLFF. CDR3 nucleotide sequence: TGCGCCAGCAGCCAATCCCCCTTGACGGGAAGGACCTGGGAAAAACTGTTTTTT.

The chain links TRBV29-1 to TRBJ1-3; D call uncertain. This CDR3 is 12 amino acids long. Trimming removed 6 bases at V and 0 bases at J, with 6 bases between. Germline assignment: CDR1 SQVTM and CDR2 ANQGSEA. CDR3 in amino acids: CSVRISGNTIYF. The CDR3 DNA reads as TGCAGCGTCAGGATCTCTGGAAACACCATATATTTT.

The count of this clone is one. The chain uses TRBV19 and TRBJ2-3; 8 bases line up with TRBD2. The trim removed 8 bases at V and 3 bases at J, leaving 10 bases unmatched. The germline V gene has CDR1 LNHDA and CDR2 SQIVND (reference sequence). There are 15 residues in the CDR3. The CDR3 bases are TGTGCCAGTCGGCCGCCCTTAGCGGGGACAGATACGCAGTATTTT. This gives the protein CASRPPLAGTDTQYF.

The gene calls are TRBV11-2 and TRBJ2-2; no firm D call. V was cut by 5 bases and J by 5 bases, with 9 bases left in between. The CDR3 consists of 13 residues. Per the germline V gene, CDR1 is SGHAT and CDR2 is FQNNGV. The CDR3: CASSLTETGELFF. For the CDR3, the DNA is TGTGCCAGCAGCCTTACAGAGACCGGGGAGCTGTTTTTT.

This rearrangement joins TRBV19 to TRBJ2-1; 7 bases are a match to TRBD1. The V gene's germline CDR1 is LNHDA and CDR2 SQIVND (reference sequence). CDR3 length: 14 residues. V trimming: 3 bases; J trimming: 4 bases; junction bases outside the gene matches: 3. The CDR3 protein is CASSIQGQYNEQFF. CDR3 nucleotide sequence: TGTGCCAGTAGTATTCAGGGACAGTACAATGAGCAGTTCTTC.

The J gene is TRBJ1-2, the V gene TRBV7-2; D is perhaps TRBD1 (6 bases). Trimming took 2 bases from V and 5 from J, leaving 24 bases between them. This CDR3 is built from 18 residues. Germline V gives CDR1 SGHTA, CDR2 FQGNSA. CDR3 loop: CASSLIPVGGLALYGYTF. CDR3 sequence (DNA): TGTGCCAGCAGCTTAATCCCGGTTGGGGGCTTGGCCCTATATGGCTACACCTTC.

The chain employs TRBV27 and TRBJ1-2; 8 positions match TRBD1. V trimming: 6 bases; J trimming: 7 bases; junction bases outside the gene matches: 13. The CDR3 contains 15 residues. Germline CDR1 is MNHEY and CDR2 is SMNVEV (reference sequence). The CDR3 is CASRRFEGQGRGYTF. As DNA, the CDR3 is TGTGCCAGCAGGAGATTCGAAGGACAGGGTCGTGGCTACACCTTC.

The chain employs TRBV9 and TRBJ2-2; no clear D gene. V dropped 4 bases and J dropped 5 bases, with 9 bases sitting between them. This CDR3 spans 13 amino acids. In germline, CDR1 is SGDLS, CDR2 YYNGEE. The CDR3 sequence: CASSPHGTGELFF. The CDR3 coding sequence is TGTGCCAGCAGCCCCCACGGGACCGGGGAGCTGTTTTTT.

DNA of the CDR3: TGCGCCAGCAGCCAAACGACAGGGGAGCAGTTCTTC. It is translated as CASSQTTGEQFF. The gene calls are TRBV4-1 and TRBJ2-1; 7 nucleotides line up with TRBD1. The germline gives CDR1 MGHRA, CDR2 YSYEKL. The CDR3 extends over 12 amino acids. Trimming at V came to 2 bases and at J to 10 bases, leaving 2 bases not matched to a gene.

The chain links TRBV5-1 to TRBJ2-5; tentative D call: TRBD2 (6 bases). The DNA end is a closer match to TRBJ2-7, so the J assignment may be wrong. The germline V gene encodes CDR1 SGHRS and CDR2 YFSETQ. The CDR3 loop spans 15 amino acids. The CDR3 coding sequence is TGCGCCAGCAGCTTGGACGCGGAGGGTACCTACGAGCAGTACTTC. Protein: CASSLDAEGTYEQYF.

CDR3 loop: CASSHRTGRSGNTIYF. The CDR3 coding sequence is TGTGCCAGCAGCCATAGGACAGGCCGCTCTGGAAACACCATATATTTT. The V gene is TRBV7-8, the J gene TRBJ1-3; 7 bases line up with TRBD1. This CDR3 has 16 residues. CDR1 and CDR2 (germline): SGHVS, FQNEAQ. The junction had 7 bases not matched to a gene; V was cut back by 5 bases and J by 0 bases.

This chain connects TRBV5-1 to TRBJ2-5; D possibly corresponds to TRBD1 (6 bases). Germline CDR1 is SGHRS and CDR2 is YFSETQ. The CDR3 totals 16 residues. Trimming took 0 bases from V and 4 from J, leaving 16 bases between them. The CDR3 DNA follows: TGCGCCAGCAGCTTGGGGGGTACAGGGTTGCGAGAGACCCAGTACTTC. It encodes CASSLGGTGLRETQYF.

In this sample, this clone turned up a few times. The V and J genes are TRBV29-1 and TRBJ2-1; tentative D call: TRBD1 (5 bases). CDR1 and CDR2 from the germline V gene are SQVTM and ANQGSEA. Trimming pared 6 bases from V and 7 bases from J, leaving 13 bases between. This CDR3 is built from 12 residues. The CDR3 here is CSVVRVGNEQFF. CDR3 coding DNA: TGCAGCGTGGTCAGGGTAGGTAATGAGCAGTTCTTC.